This TCR beta chain was obtained from a study of T cells in Graves' hyperthyroidism and ophthalmopathy. The TCR beta CDR3 regions underwent amplification using RNA transcripts as the source. Using the HTBI primer set, a first-round RT-PCR was run on the TCR CDR3. A single record per CDR3 protein comes from TCRdb applying MiXCR to the multiplex PCR reads. This table holds nearly 750,000 distinct CDR3 sequences, 35% found once. Newly diagnosed hyperthyroidism, duration under 2 months, in patients aged 18 to 65. CDR1 is SQVTM and CDR2 is ANQGSEA in the germline V gene. With 5 bases removed from V and 4 bases from J, the gap between germline ends came to 9 bases. This CDR3 is 11 amino acids long.

This clonotype originated in a woman between 40 and 55 years old with Graves' hyperthyroidism. The sequenced sample consisted of blood. The gene calls are TRBV29-1 and TRBJ2-7; no firm D call. CDR3 residues: CSVYTDYEQYF. The CDR3 nucleotides are TGCAGCGTTTATACCGATTACGAGCAGTACTTC.